The next 21 T cell receptor beta chains were all read from a single sample in a study of cytomegalovirus exposure and HLA in healthy donors. The PCR employed 60 Vbeta primers together with 13 Jbeta primers. Method: immunoSEQ multiplex PCR; TCRdb's copy keeps in-frame clones and lacks some. The sample records over 100,000 clones, 60% to 80% being singletons. Sequences were obtained from PBMCs. The source is a female donor in good health and CMV-seronegative.

J is TRBJ2-5 and V is TRBV4-3; 8 positions agree with TRBD2. This CDR3 contains 15 residues. Germline CDR1 is LGHNA and CDR2 is YSLEER. V shed 1 base, J shed 2 bases, and the junction held 3 bases outside the gene matches. In nucleotides, the CDR3 is TGCGCCAGCAGCCAAGTAGCGGGACCACAAGAGACCCAGTACTTC. This encodes CASSQVAGPQETQYF.

Only a few counts were recorded for this clone. The CDR3 DNA reads as TGTGCCAGCAGCCAAGATGGTCCAGGGCGGACTAGCGGGAGGGTTGTGCCCTACAATGAGCAGTTCTTC. Translation: CASSQDGPGRTSGRVVPYNEQFF. The genes are TRBV14 and TRBJ2-1; TRBD2 matches at 15 bases. After removal of 0 bases from V and 2 bases from J, the junction contained 17 bases not matched to a gene. The germline V gene has CDR1 SGHDN and CDR2 FVKESK. The CDR3 has 23 amino acids.

This clone was counted between two and nine times. The rearrangement joins TRBV7-8 to TRBJ2-2; D gene uncertain. The germline V gene has CDR1 SGHVS and CDR2 FQNEAQ. V was trimmed by 5 bases and J by 0 bases, leaving 7 bases between them. The CDR3 consists of 14 residues. The chain's CDR3 is CASSRLSNTGELFF. The CDR3, as DNA: TGTGCCAGCAGCAGACTGTCGAACACCGGGGAGCTGTTTTTT. Looking up the rest from reference TRBV7-8 and TRBJ2-2 gives the full variable domain: GAGVSQSPRYKVAKRGQDVALRCDPISGHVSLFWYQQALGQGPEFLTYFQNEAQLDKSGLPSDRFFAERPEGSVSTLKIQRTQQEDSAVYLCASSRLSNTGELFFGEGSRLTVL.

J is TRBJ2-7 and V is TRBV28; the match to TRBD1 covers 8 bases. From germline, CDR1 is MDHEN and CDR2 SYDVKM. After removal of 4 bases from V and 6 bases from J, the junction contained 2 bases not matched to a gene. This CDR3 contains 12 residues. This CDR3 is CASSSTGVEQYF. The DNA of the CDR3 is TGTGCCAGCAGTTCGACAGGGGTCGAGCAGTACTTC.

J is TRBJ2-6 and V is TRBV10-1; a possible D gene is TRBD2 (5 bases). Germline CDR1 WNHNN, CDR2 SYGVQD (reference sequence). There are 16 residues in the CDR3. The V end was cut by 6 bases, the J end by 2 bases, with 14 bases between. In DNA form, the CDR3 reads TGCGCCAGCAGCGCCGGGATCTCGGCTGGGGCCAACGTCCTGACTTTC. Its protein product is CASSAGISAGANVLTF.

This CDR3 reads CASSLLFITGELFF. The DNA of the CDR3 is TGTGCCAGCAGCTTGCTGTTTATCACCGGGGAGCTGTTTTTT. This chain uses TRBV5-6 with TRBJ2-2; no reliable D call. The CDR3 consists of 14 residues. Germline V gene data show CDR1 as SGHDT and CDR2 as YYEEEE. Trimming took 1 base from V and 4 from J, leaving 8 bases between them.

This chain joins TRBV19 and TRBJ1-5; D ambiguous. Germline CDR1 LNHDA, CDR2 SQIVND (reference sequence). V shed 1 base and J shed 4 bases, with 11 bases lying between them. This CDR3 is 15 amino acids long. The CDR3 nucleotides read TGTGCCAGTAGTATAGTACGTGCGGGAAATCAGCCCCAGCATTTT. The encoded protein is CASSIVRAGNQPQHF.

The chain joins TRBV6-5 to TRBJ1-2; D may be TRBD1 (6 bases). V lost 2 bases and J 1 base, leaving 14 bases between the germline ends. Looked up from germline, CDR1 is MNHEY and CDR2 is SVGAGI. The CDR3 extends over 16 amino acids. CDR3 nucleotides: TGTGCCAGCAGTTACCATGGACAGCTAGGTAACTATGGCTACACCTTC. Translated, it gives CASSYHGQLGNYGYTF.

The V call is TRBV28, the J call TRBJ2-5, with TRBD2 identical over 12 bases. The J call could be wrong; TRBJ2-7 is a better fit for the DNA end. Per germline, CDR1 MDHEN and CDR2 SYDVKM. The CDR3 contains 18 residues. The CDR3 nucleotides are TGTGCCAGCACCTTGGGCACCGGCCTAGCGGGAGGGCTTTACGAGCAGTACTTC. This sequence encodes CASTLGTGLAGGLYEQYF.

The rearrangement joins TRBV28 to TRBJ2-5, with D possibly being TRBD1 (5 bases). The CDR3 spans 11 residues. The V end lost 6 bases, the J end lost 4 bases, and 6 bases lay between the germline ends. Germline lookup yields CDR1 MDHEN and CDR2 SYDVKM. The CDR3: CASRGRETQYF. The CDR3 bases are TGTGCCAGCAGGGGGCGAGAGACCCAGTACTTC.

This sequence joins TRBV9 and TRBJ1-4; D is perhaps TRBD1 (5 bases). Germline assignment: CDR1 SGDLS and CDR2 YYNGEE. V dropped 4 bases and J dropped 0 bases, with 7 bases sitting between them. The CDR3 spans 14 residues. The CDR3 loop is CASSPTATNEKLFF. CDR3 DNA: TGTGCCAGCAGCCCGACAGCAACTAATGAAAAACTGTTTTTT. Supplemented by reference TRBV9 and TRBJ1-4, the full variable domain reads DSGVTQTPKHLITATGQRVTLRCSPRSGDLSVYWYQQSLDQGLQFLIQYYNGEERAKGNILERFSAQQFPDLHSELNLSSLELGDSALYFCASSPTATNEKLFFGSGTQLSVL.

As DNA, the CDR3 is TGTGCCAGCAGTAAAACAGAGAACACTGAAGCTTTCTTT. It translates to CASSKTENTEAFF. The chain joins TRBV27 to TRBJ1-1; D is undetermined. The V and J ends lost 5 bases and 1 base respectively, with 8 bases between them. The CDR3 spans 13 residues. Germline V lookup: CDR1 MNHEY, CDR2 SMNVEV (reference sequence).

The table lists this clone with a few counts. This chain uses TRBV28 with TRBJ1-2, with 9 bases matching TRBD1. This CDR3 region has 14 residues. V shed 5 bases and J 8 bases; nucleotides not matched to a gene: 9. Germline CDR1 and CDR2: MDHEN and SYDVKM. The CDR3 bases are TGTGCCAGCAGTCCCTGGACAGGGGCCACCGGCTACACCTTC. Its translation is CASSPWTGATGYTF.

V usage is TRBV11-2 and J usage is TRBJ1-2; D remains unclear. The germline V gene has CDR1 SGHAT and CDR2 FQNNGV. Trimming cost V 5 bases and J 8 bases, with 18 bases left between them. The length of the CDR3 is 14 residues. CDR3 residues: CASSPDPGHQGYTF. The DNA of the CDR3 is TGTGCCAGCAGCCCCGACCCAGGTCATCAGGGCTACACCTTC.

This clone was picked up one time. The CDR3 here is CASSRQLVSHGYTF. The DNA for the CDR3 is TGTGCCAGCAGCCGGCAGCTAGTCTCCCATGGCTACACCTTC. This rearrangement joins TRBV6-6 to TRBJ1-2, with D unresolved. This CDR3 has 14 residues. Germline values: CDR1 MNHNY, CDR2 SVGAGI (reference sequence). Trimming took 6 bases from V and 6 from J, leaving 17 bases between them.

The chain recombines TRBV4-1 with TRBJ2-1; 8 positions match TRBD1. CDR1 and CDR2 (germline): MGHRA, YSYEKL. The CDR3 sequence is 15 residues long. Trimming removed 3 bases from V and 0 bases from J; junction bases left unmatched: 1. The CDR3 sequence: CASSQGQDSYNEQFF. The DNA for the CDR3 is TGCGCCAGCAGCCAGGGACAGGACTCCTACAATGAGCAGTTCTTC.

The chain recombines TRBV19 with TRBJ2-5; possibly TRBD2 for D (5 bases). Deletions cut 5 bases from V and 5 bases from J, with 15 bases between. The CDR3 totals 14 residues. CDR1 is LNHDA, CDR2 SQIVND, per germline (reference sequence). DNA for the CDR3: TGTGCCAGTAGTCCCCTCGGGCAGCGGGAGACCCAGTACTTC. It yields the protein CASSPLGQRETQYF.

This chain uses TRBV11-3 with TRBJ2-2, with 8 bases identical to TRBD2. CDR3 length equals 15 residues. From germline, CDR1 is SGHNT and CDR2 YENEEA. V lost 5 bases to trimming and J lost 6 bases; unmatched junction nucleotides: 8. The CDR3 nucleotides are TGTGCCAGCAGCCTAGCCGGGAGGGCCGCCGGGGAGCTGTTTTTT. It yields the protein CASSLAGRAAGELFF.

The chain couples TRBV28 to TRBJ2-5; 12 bases align to TRBD1. Germline loops: CDR1 MDHEN, CDR2 SYDVKM. CDR3 length equals 18 residues. The V segment lost 6 bases and the J segment 4 bases; nucleotides outside the gene matches: 15. The CDR3 here is CASSSPVGDRGLSETQYF. The CDR3 DNA reads as TGTGCCAGCAGCTCTCCGGTAGGGGACAGGGGGCTTTCAGAGACCCAGTACTTC.

The V and J genes are TRBV11-3 and TRBJ1-1; no reliable D call. CDR1 is SGHNT, CDR2 YENEEA, per germline. The CDR3 runs to 13 residues. Trimming pared 5 bases from V and 5 bases from J, leaving 12 bases between. CDR3 sequence reads: CASSAVGGTEAFF. In DNA form, the CDR3 reads TGTGCCAGCAGCGCCGTGGGAGGGACTGAAGCTTTCTTT.

The V call is TRBV6-1, the J call TRBJ1-2; tentative D call: TRBD1 (5 bases). Trimming stripped 2 bases from V and 6 bases from J, with 10 bases between. Germline V gives CDR1 MNHNS, CDR2 SASEGT. This CDR3 region has 13 residues. CDR3 amino acids: CASSEMGGDGYTF. The CDR3, as DNA: TGTGCCAGCAGTGAAATGGGAGGGGATGGCTACACCTTC.